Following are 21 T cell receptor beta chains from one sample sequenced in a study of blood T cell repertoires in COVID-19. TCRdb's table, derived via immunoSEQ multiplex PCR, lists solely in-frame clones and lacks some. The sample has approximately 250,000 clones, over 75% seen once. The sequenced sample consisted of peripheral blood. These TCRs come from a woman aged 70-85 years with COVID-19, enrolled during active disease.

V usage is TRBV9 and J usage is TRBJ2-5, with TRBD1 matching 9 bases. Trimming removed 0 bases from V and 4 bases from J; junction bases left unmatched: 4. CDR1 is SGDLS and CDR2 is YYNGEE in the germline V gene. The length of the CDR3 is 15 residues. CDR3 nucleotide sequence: TGTGCCAGCAGCGTAGGTAACAGGGGGCCAGAGACCCAGTACTTC. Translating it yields CASSVGNRGPETQYF.

The chain's CDR3 is CATSDVGPGELFF. The CDR3 DNA reads as TGTGCCACCAGTGATGTGGGGCCCGGGGAGCTGTTTTTT. This rearrangement joins TRBV24-1 to TRBJ2-2; D is possibly TRBD1 (5 bases). The CDR3 is made up of 13 amino acids. The germline CDR1 and CDR2 sequences are KGHDR and SFDVKD. Trimming shortened V by 3 bases and J by 6 bases, and 7 bases separated the two germline ends.

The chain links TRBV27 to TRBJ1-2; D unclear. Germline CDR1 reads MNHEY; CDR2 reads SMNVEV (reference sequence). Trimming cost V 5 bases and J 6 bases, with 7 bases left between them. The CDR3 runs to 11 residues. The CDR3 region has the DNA TGTGCCAGCAGTAATGGAGATGGCTACACCTTC. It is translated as CASSNGDGYTF.

The CDR3 DNA is TGCAGTGCTAGGCAGTACGAGCAGTACTTC. Encoded protein: CSARQYEQYF. V and J are TRBV20-1 and TRBJ2-7; D not resolved. Per the germline V gene, CDR1 is DFQATT and CDR2 is SNEGSKA (reference sequence). There are 10 residues in the CDR3. Deletions cut 3 bases from V and 4 bases from J, with 4 bases between.

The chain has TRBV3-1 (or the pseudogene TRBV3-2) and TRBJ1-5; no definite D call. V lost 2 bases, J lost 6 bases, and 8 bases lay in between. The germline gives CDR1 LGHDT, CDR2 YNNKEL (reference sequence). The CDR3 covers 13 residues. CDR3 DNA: TGTGCCAGCAGCCAATCTACGAGTCAGCCCCAGCATTTT. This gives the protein CASSQSTSQPQHF.

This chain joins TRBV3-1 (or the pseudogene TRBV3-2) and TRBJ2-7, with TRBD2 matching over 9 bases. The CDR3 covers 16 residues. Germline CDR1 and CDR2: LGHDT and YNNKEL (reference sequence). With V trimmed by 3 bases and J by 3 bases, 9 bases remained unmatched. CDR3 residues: CASSHVAGGPVYEQYF. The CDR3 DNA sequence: TGTGCCAGCAGCCACGTTGCGGGAGGGCCTGTCTACGAGCAGTACTTC.

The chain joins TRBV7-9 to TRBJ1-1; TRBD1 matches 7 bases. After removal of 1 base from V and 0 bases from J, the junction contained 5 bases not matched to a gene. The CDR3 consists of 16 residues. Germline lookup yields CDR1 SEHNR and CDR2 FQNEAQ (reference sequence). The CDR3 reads CASSLGKGALNTEAFF. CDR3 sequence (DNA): TGTGCCAGCAGCTTAGGCAAGGGGGCGCTGAACACTGAAGCTTTCTTT.

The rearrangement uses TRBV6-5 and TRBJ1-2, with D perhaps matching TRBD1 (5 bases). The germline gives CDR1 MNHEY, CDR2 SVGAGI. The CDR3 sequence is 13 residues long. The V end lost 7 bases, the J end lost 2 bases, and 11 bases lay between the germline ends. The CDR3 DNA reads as TGTGCCAGCAATCCGACAGAGAACTATGGCTACACCTTC. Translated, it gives CASNPTENYGYTF.

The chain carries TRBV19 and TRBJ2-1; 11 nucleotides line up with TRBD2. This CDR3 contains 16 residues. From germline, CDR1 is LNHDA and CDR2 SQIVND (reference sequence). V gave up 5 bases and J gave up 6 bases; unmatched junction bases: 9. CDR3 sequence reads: CASSLQLAGVGNEQFF. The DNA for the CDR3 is TGTGCCAGTAGTCTCCAACTAGCGGGAGTGGGCAATGAGCAGTTCTTC.

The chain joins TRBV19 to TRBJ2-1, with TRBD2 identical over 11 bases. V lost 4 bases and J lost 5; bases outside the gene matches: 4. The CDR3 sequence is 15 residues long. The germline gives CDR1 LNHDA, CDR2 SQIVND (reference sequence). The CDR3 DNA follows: TGTGCCAGTAGTAACGGACTAGCGGGTAACAATGAGCAGTTCTTC. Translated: CASSNGLAGNNEQFF.

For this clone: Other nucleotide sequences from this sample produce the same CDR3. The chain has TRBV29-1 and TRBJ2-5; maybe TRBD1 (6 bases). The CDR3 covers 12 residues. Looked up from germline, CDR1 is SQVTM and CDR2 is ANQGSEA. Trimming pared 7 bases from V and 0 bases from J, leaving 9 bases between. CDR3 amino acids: CSAGQYQETQYF. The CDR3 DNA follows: TGCAGCGCCGGACAGTACCAAGAGACCCAGTACTTC.

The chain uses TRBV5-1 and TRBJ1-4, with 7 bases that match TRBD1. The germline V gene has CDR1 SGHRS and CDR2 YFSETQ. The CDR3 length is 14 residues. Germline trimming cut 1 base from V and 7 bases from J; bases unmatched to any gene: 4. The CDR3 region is CASSLTGVGEKLFF. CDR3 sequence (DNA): TGCGCCAGCAGCTTGACAGGGGTGGGTGAAAAACTGTTTTTT.

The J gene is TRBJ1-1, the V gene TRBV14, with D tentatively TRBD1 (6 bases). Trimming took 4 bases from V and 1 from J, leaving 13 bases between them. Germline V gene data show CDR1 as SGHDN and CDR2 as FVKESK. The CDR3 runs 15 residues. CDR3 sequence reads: CASSRGSDRNTEAFF. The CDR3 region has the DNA TGTGCCAGCAGCCGCGGATCGGACAGGAACACTGAAGCTTTCTTT. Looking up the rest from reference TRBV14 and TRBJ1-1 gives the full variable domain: EAGVTQFPSHSVIEKGQTVTLRCDPISGHDNLYWYRRVMGKEIKFLLHFVKESKQDESGMPNNRFLAERTGGTYSTLKVQPAELEDSGVYFCASSRGSDRNTEAFFGQGTRLTVV.

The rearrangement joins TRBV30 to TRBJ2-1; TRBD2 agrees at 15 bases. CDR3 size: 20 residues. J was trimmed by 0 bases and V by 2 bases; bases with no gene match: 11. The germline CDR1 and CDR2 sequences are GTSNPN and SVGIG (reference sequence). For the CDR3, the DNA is TGTGCCTGGAGTCCATACTCGGGACTAGCGGGAGGCCGCTCCTACAATGAGCAGTTCTTC. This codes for CAWSPYSGLAGGRSYNEQFF.

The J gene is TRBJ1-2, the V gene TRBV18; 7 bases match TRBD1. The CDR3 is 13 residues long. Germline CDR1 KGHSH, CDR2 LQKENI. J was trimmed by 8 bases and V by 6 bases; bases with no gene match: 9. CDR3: CASSSTGVEGYTF. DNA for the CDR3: TGTGCCAGCTCCTCTACAGGGGTAGAAGGCTACACCTTC.

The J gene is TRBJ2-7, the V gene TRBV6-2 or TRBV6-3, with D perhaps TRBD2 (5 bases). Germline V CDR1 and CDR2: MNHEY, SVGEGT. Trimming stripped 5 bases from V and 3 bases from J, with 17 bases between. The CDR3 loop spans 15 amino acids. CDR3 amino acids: CASSDGPHGGYEQYF. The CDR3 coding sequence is TGTGCCAGCAGTGACGGGCCCCACGGAGGCTACGAGCAGTACTTC.

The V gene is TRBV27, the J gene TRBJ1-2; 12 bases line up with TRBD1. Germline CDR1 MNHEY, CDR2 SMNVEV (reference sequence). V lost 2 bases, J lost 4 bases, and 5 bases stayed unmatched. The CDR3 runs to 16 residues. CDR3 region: CASSLGTGGAGYGYTF. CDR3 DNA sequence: TGTGCCAGCAGTTTAGGGACAGGGGGCGCCGGCTATGGCTACACCTTC.

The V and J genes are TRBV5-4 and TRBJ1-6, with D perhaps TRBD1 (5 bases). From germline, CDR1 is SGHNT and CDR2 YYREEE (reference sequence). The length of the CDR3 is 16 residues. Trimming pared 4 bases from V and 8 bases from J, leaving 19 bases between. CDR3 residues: CASSISQWGRDSPLHF. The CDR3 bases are TGTGCCAGCAGCATATCTCAGTGGGGGAGGGATTCACCCCTCCACTTT.

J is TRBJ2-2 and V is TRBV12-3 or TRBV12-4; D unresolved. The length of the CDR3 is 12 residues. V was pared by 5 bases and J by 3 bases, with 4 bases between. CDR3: CASSQDTGELFF. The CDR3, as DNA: TGTGCCAGCAGTCAGGACACCGGGGAGCTGTTTTTT.

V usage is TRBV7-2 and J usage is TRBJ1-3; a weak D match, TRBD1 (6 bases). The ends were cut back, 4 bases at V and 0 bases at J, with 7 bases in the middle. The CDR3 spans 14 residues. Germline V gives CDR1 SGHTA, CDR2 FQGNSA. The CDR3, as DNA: TGTGCCAGCAGCTGGACAGTCTCTGGAAACACCATATATTTT. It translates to CASSWTVSGNTIYF.

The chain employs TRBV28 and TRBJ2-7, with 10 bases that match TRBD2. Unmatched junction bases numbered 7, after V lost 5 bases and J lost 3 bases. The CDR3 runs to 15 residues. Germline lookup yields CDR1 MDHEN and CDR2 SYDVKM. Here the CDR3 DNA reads TGTGCCAGCAGTGTACTAGCGGGGTGGAGCTACGAGCAGTACTTC. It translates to CASSVLAGWSYEQYF. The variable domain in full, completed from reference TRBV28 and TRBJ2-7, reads DVKVTQSSRYLVKRTGEKVFLECVQDMDHENMFWYRQDPGLGLRLIYFSYDVKMKEKGDIPEGYSVSREKKERFSLILESASTNQTSMYLCASSVLAGWSYEQYFGPGTRLTVT.